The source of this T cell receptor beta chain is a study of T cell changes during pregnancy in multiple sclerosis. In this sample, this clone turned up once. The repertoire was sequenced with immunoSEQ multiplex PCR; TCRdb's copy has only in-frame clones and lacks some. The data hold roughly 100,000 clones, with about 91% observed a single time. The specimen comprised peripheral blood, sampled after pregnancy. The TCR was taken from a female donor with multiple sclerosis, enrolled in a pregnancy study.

CDR3 protein: CASSQVNRLAGDEQFF. CDR3 in DNA: TGTGCCAGCAGCCAAGTGAATAGGCTAGCGGGGGATGAGCAGTTCTTC. The chain combines TRBV4-2 with TRBJ2-1, with 10 bases that match TRBD2. V lost 1 base, J lost 8 bases, and 8 bases stayed unmatched. This CDR3 spans 16 amino acids. Germline-derived CDR1 and CDR2 are LGHNA and YNFKEQ.